These 14 T cell receptor beta chains were all obtained from the same sample, sequenced in a study of regulatory T cells in long-lasting Graves disease. As to time point: persistent/refractory GD, antithyroid drugs over 5 years with positive TRAb. Generation of the TCR library employed RNA extracted from PBMCs. Building of the TCR beta libraries involved iRepertoire HTBI primers and Arm-PCR of CDR3 regions. TCRdb re-analysed the multiplex PCR reads in MiXCR, keeping a single row per CDR3 protein. The sample holds fewer than 600,000 distinct CDR3 sequences, approximately 23% seen once. This specimen consisted of peripheral blood mononuclear cells (PBMCs), obtained when the disease was refractory, from a patient treated with antithyroid drugs. Every receptor here comes from a female donor with Graves disease.

The chain employs TRBV20-1 and TRBJ1-5; the D gene is possibly TRBD1 (5 bases). The CDR3 runs 15 residues. Looked up from germline, CDR1 is DFQATT and CDR2 is SNEGSKA (reference sequence). V dropped 1 base and J dropped 2 bases, with 12 bases sitting between them. DNA of the CDR3: TGCAGTGCTAGAGTCGGAGGGACGGGCAATCAGCCCCAGCATTTT. The encoded protein is CSARVGGTGNQPQHF.

This chain connects TRBV6-1 to TRBJ2-7; TRBD2 might be the D (6 bases). CDR1 MNHNS and CDR2 SASEGT come from the germline V gene. The CDR3 loop spans 14 amino acids. With 7 bases removed from V and 2 bases from J, the gap between germline ends came to 15 bases. As DNA, the CDR3 is TGTGCCAGCACCGGGGGATACAGTCCCTACGAGCAGTACTTC. Encoded protein: CASTGGYSPYEQYF.

A word on this clonotype: A much larger clone sits a single nucleotide away, making a read error possible. CDR3 amino acids: CVSSHGQSSWNTEAFF. CDR3 nucleotides: TGTGTCAGCAGCCATGGACAGAGTTCATGGAACACTGAAGCTTTCTTT. This rearrangement joins TRBV7-2 to TRBJ1-1, with TRBD1 as a possible D gene (6 bases). The CDR3 length is 16 residues. Per the germline V gene, CDR1 is SGHTA and CDR2 is FQGNSA.

The chain employs TRBV7-9 and TRBJ1-4; perhaps TRBD1 as D (6 bases). CDR3 length: 15 residues. Trimming took 4 bases from V and 4 from J, leaving 13 bases between them. Germline V gene lookup returns CDR1 SEHNR and CDR2 FQNEAQ (reference sequence). CDR3 in amino acids: CASSSTTGYNEKLFF. For the CDR3, the DNA is TGTGCCAGCAGCTCGACGACAGGCTATAATGAAAAACTGTTTTTT.

V usage is TRBV7-2 and J usage is TRBJ2-1; weak D call: TRBD2 (5 bases). From germline, CDR1 is SGHTA and CDR2 FQGNSA. The CDR3 is 13 residues long. V was pared by 5 bases and J by 7 bases, with 12 bases between. The CDR3 region is CASSPREGNEQFF. The CDR3 DNA reads as TGTGCCAGCAGCCCTCGGGAAGGGAATGAGCAGTTCTTC.

This clonotype showed up many times. The rearrangement links TRBV27 to TRBJ1-1; perhaps TRBD1 as D (6 bases). Trimming took off 3 bases at V and 0 bases at J, with 14 bases between the two ends. This CDR3 spans 16 amino acids. Germline V gene data show CDR1 as MNHEY and CDR2 as SMNVEV (reference sequence). The CDR3 DNA sequence: TGTGCCAGCAGTTTCCTTGCAGGGGAAATGAACACTGAAGCTTTCTTT. Protein product: CASSFLAGEMNTEAFF.

There are many counts of this clonotype. The J gene is TRBJ2-4, the V gene TRBV7-2; D ambiguous. V lost 5 bases to trimming and J lost 7 bases, with 6 bases between them. CDR1 is SGHTA and CDR2 is FQGNSA in the germline V gene. The CDR3 loop spans 11 amino acids. The CDR3 nucleotides read TGTGCCAGCAGCAAAACGAACATTCAGTACTTC. Its translation: CASSKTNIQYF.

CDR3 nucleotide sequence: TGTGCCAGCAGTTACACCGCAGGGGGCCGGGGTTCACCCCTCCACTTT. Its protein is CASSYTAGGRGSPLHF. This chain connects TRBV6-5 to TRBJ1-6; 8 bases fit TRBD1. V trimming: 2 bases; J trimming: 9 bases; junction bases outside the gene matches: 9. Germline CDR1 reads MNHEY; CDR2 reads SVGAGI. This CDR3 has 16 residues.

The genes are TRBV10-3 and TRBJ1-1; weak D call: TRBD1 (5 bases). The CDR3 is 13 amino acids. Germline V gene sequence: CDR1 ENHRY, CDR2 SYGVKD. V gave up 3 bases and J gave up 4 bases, with 9 bases separating them. In DNA form, the CDR3 reads TGTGCCATCAGTGACGCGGGGGTCACTGAAGCTTTCTTT. Encoded protein: CAISDAGVTEAFF.

This clonotype was detected only a few times. The chain joins TRBV9 to TRBJ1-5; D is uncertain. The V end was cut by 0 bases, the J end by 2 bases, with 6 bases between. CDR1 SGDLS and CDR2 YYNGEE come from the germline V gene. The CDR3 has 14 amino acids. The CDR3 loop is CASSVGSGNQPQHF. DNA for the CDR3: TGTGCCAGCAGCGTAGGTTCCGGCAATCAGCCCCAGCATTTT.

V usage is TRBV19 and J usage is TRBJ2-3, with D possibly TRBD2 on 6 matching bases. CDR3 length: 14 residues. V dropped 7 bases and J dropped 3 bases, with 14 bases sitting between them. Germline V gene sequence: CDR1 LNHDA, CDR2 SQIVND (reference sequence). The CDR3 protein is CASTTTSFTDTQYF. CDR3 DNA sequence: TGTGCCAGTACCACGACTAGTTTTACAGATACGCAGTATTTT. Full variable domain (remainder filled in from reference TRBV19 and TRBJ2-3): DGGITQSPKYLFRKEGQNVTLSCEQNLNHDAMYWYRQDPGQGLRLIYYSQIVNDFQKGDIAEGYSVSREKKESFPLTVTSAQKNPTAFYLCASTTTSFTDTQYFGPGTRLTVL.

Worth noting for this clonotype: A read error may be the cause here, since a much bigger clone is one base away. The chain links TRBV6-1 to TRBJ1-1; D possibly corresponds to TRBD1 (5 bases). CDR1 is MNHNS and CDR2 is SASEGT in the germline V gene. The CDR3 runs 13 residues. DNA for the CDR3: TGTACCAGCAGCCATGGACAGAACACTGAAGCTTTCTTT. Translation: CTSSHGQNTEAFF.

With regard to this clonotype: Given a much more abundant clone one base away, this may be a read error. The chain uses TRBV20-1 and TRBJ1-2, with 12 bases lining up with TRBD1. CDR1 DFQATT and CDR2 SNEGSKA come from the germline V gene (reference sequence). This CDR3 has 16 residues. V shed 4 bases and J 14 bases; nucleotides not matched to a gene: 20. CDR3 in amino acids: CSANQVGTGGLSTATF. For the CDR3, the DNA is TGCAGTGCTAACCAAGTGGGGACAGGGGGCCTATCTACTGCGACCTTC.

As for this clonotype: A much larger clone lies one base from this, so it may be a read error. The chain has TRBV7-2 and TRBJ1-5; TRBD1 agrees at 8 bases. The tail of the sequence fits TRBJ2-3 better, so the J call may be wrong. CDR3 length: 16 amino acids. CDR1 is SGHTA and CDR2 is FQGNSA in the germline V gene. The CDR3 here is CASSLMTGEVIQPQYF. The CDR3 DNA sequence: TGTGCCAGCAGCTTAATGACAGGGGAGGTGATCCAGCCCCAGTATTTT.